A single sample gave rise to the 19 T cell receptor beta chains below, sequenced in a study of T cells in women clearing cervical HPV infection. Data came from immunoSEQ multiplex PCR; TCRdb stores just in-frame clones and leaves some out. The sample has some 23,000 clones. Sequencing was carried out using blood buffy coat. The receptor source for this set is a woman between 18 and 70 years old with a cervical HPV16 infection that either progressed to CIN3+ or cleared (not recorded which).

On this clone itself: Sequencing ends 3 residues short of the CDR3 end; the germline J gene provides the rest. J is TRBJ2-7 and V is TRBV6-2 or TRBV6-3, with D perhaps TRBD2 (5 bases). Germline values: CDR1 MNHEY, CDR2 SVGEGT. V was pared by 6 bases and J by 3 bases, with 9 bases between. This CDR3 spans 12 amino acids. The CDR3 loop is CASRLEGYEQYF. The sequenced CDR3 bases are TGTGCCAGCAGGCTCGAGGGCTACGAG.

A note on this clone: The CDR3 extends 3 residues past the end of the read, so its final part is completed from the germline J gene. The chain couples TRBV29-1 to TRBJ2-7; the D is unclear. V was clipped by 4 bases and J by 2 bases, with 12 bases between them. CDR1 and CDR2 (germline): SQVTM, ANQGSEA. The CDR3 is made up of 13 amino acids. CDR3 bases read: TGCAGCGTTGTAGTGAGTAATACCTACGAG. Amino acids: CSVVVSNTYE. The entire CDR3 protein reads CSVVVSNTYEQYF.

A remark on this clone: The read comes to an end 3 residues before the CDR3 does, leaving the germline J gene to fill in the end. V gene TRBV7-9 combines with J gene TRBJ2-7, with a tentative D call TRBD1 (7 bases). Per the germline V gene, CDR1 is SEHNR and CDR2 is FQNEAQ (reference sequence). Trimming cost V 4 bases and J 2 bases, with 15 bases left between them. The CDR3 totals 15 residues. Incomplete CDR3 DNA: TGTGCCAGCAGCTCCCTACAGGGGACTGCCTACGAG. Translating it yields CASSSLQGTAYE. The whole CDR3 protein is CASSSLQGTAYEQYF.

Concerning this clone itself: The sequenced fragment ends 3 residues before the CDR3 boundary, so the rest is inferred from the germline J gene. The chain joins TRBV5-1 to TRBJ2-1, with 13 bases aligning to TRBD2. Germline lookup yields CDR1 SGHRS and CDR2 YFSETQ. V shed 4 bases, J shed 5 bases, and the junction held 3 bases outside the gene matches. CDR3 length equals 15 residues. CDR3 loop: CASSPLAGGDNEQFF. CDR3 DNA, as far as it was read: TGCGCCAGCAGCCCACTAGCGGGAGGGGACAATGAG.

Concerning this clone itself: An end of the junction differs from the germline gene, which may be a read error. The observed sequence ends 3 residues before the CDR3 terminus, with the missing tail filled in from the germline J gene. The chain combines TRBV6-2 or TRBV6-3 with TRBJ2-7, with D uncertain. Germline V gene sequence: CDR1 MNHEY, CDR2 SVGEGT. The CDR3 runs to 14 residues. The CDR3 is CASSPAIASSEQYF. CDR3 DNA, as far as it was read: TGTGCCAGCAGTCCCGCGATTGCCTCCTCCGAG.

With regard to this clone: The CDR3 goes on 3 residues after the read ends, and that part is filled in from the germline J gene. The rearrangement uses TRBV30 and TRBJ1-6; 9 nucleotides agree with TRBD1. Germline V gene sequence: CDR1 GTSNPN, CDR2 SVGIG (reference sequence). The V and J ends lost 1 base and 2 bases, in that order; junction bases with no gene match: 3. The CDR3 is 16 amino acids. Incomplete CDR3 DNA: TGTGCCTGGAGTGAACAGGGGGCTCCCTATAATTCACCC. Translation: CAWSEQGAPYNSP. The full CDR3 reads CAWSEQGAPYNSPLHF.

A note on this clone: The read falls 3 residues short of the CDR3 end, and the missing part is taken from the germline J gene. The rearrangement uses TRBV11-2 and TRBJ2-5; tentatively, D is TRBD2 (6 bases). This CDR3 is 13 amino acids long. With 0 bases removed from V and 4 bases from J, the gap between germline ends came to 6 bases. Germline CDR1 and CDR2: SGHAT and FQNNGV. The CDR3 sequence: CASSLEAGETQYF. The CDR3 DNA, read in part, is TGTGCCAGCAGCTTAGAAGCGGGAGAGACC.

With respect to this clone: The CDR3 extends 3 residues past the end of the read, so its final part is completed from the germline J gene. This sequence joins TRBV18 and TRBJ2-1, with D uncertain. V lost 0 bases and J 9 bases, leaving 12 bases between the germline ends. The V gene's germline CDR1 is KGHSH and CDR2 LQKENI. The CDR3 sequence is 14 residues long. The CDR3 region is CASSPPHRSSEQFF. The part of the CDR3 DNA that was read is TGTGCCAGCTCACCACCCCACCGTAGCAGTGAG. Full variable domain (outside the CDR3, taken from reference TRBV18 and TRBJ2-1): NAGVMQNPRHLVRRRGQEARLRCSPMKGHSHVYWYRQLPEEGLKFMVYLQKENIIDESGMPKERFSAEFPKEGPSILRIQQVVRGDSAAYFCASSPPHRSSEQFFGPGTRLTVL.

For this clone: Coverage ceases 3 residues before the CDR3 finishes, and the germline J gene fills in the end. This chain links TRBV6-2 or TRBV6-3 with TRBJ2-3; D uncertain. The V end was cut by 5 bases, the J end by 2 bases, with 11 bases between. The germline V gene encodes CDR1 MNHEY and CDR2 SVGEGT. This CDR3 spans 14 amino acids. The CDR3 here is CASSHSRFTDTQYF. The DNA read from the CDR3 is TGTGCCAGCAGTCATAGTCGGTTCACAGATACG.

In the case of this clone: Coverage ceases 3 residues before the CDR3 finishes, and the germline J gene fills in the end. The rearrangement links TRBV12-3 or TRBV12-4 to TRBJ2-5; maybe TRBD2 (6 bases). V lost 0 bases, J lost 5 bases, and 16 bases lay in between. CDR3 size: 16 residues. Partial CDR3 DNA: TGTGCCAGCAGTTTAGCGCTCGGGGGAGCGGAGGAGACC. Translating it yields CASSLALGGAEET. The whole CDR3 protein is CASSLALGGAEETQYF.

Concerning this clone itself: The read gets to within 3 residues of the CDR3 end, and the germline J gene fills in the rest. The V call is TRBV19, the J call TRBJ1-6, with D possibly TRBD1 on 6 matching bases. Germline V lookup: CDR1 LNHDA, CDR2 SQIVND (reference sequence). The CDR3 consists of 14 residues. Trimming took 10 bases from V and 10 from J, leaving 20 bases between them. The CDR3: CATKSGTFKSPLHF. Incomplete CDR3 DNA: TGTGCCACGAAATCCGGGACATTCAAGTCACCC. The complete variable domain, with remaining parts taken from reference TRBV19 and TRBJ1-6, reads DGGITQSPKYLFRKEGQNVTLSCEQNLNHDAMYWYRQDPGQGLRLIYYSQIVNDFQKGDIAEGYSVSREKKESFPLTVTSAQKNPTAFYLCATKSGTFKSPLHFGNGTRLTVT.

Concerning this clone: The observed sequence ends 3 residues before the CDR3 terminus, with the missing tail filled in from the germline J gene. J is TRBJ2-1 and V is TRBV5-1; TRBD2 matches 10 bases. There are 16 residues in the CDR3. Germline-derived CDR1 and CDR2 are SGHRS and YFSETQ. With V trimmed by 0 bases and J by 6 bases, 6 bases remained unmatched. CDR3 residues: CASSLAILAGANEQFF. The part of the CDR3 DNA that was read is TGCGCCAGCAGCTTGGCCATCCTAGCGGGGGCCAATGAG.

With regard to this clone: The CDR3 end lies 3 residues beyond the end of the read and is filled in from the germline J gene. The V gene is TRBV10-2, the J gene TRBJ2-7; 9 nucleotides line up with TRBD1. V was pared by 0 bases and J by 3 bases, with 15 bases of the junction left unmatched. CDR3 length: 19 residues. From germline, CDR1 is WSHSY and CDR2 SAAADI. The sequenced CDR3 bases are TGCGCCAGCAGTGAGTCGGGGACAGGGCTCCGGGGGGTTCTCTACGAG. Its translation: CASSESGTGLRGVLYE. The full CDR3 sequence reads CASSESGTGLRGVLYEQYF.

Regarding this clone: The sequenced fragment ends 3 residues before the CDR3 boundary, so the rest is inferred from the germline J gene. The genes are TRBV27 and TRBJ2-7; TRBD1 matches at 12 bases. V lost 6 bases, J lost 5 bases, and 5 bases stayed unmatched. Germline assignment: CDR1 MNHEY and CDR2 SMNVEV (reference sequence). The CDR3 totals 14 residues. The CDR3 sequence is CASSPGTGGHEQYF. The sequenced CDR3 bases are TGTGCCAGCAGCCCCGGGACAGGGGGCCACGAG.

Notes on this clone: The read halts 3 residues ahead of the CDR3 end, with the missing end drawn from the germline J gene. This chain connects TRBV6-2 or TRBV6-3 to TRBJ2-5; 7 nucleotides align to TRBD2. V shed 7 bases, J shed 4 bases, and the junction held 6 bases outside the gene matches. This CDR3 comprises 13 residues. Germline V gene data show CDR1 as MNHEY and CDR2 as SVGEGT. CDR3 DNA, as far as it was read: TGTGCCAGCACCAAGCGGGGACGAGAGACC. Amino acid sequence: CASTKRGRET. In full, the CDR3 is CASTKRGRETQYF.

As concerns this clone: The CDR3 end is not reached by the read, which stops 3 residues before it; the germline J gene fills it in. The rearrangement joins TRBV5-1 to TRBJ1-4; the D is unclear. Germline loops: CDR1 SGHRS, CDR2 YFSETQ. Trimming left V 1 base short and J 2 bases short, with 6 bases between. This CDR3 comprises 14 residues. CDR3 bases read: TGCGCCAGCAGCTTGATAGGGACTAATGAAAAA. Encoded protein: CASSLIGTNEK. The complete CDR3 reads CASSLIGTNEKLFF.

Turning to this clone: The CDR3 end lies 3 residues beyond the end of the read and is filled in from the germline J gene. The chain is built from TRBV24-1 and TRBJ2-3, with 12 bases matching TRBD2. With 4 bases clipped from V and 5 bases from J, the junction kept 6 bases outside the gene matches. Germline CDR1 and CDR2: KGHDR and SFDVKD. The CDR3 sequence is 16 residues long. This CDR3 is CATSEPTSGGGDTQYF. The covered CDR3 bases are TGTGCCACCAGTGAACCGACTAGCGGGGGTGGAGATACG.

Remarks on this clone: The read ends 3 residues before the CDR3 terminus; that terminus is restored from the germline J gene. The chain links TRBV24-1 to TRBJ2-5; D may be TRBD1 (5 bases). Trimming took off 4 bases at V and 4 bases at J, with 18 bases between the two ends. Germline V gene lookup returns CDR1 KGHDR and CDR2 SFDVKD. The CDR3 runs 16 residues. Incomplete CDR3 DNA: TGTGCCACCAGTGACCCCAGGGTCCCGGTGGGAGAGACC. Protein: CATSDPRVPVGET. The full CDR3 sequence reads CATSDPRVPVGETQYF.

Partial CDR3 DNA: TGTGCCAGCAGCGCCGGGACAGGGAGCTACGAG. Translating gives CASSAGTGSYE. In full, the CDR3 is CASSAGTGSYEQYF. The chain joins TRBV11-2 to TRBJ2-7, with 9 bases identical to TRBD1. The sequence runs out 3 residues before the end of the CDR3; the remainder is reconstructed from the germline J gene. This CDR3 comprises 14 residues. Trimming cost V 5 bases and J 3 bases; bases outside gene matches: 5. Germline V gene data show CDR1 as SGHAT and CDR2 as FQNNGV.